This T cell receptor beta chain stems from a study of shared clonotypes between healthy human individuals. Overall study context: Each donor's CD8 memory used one plate, CD8 naive two, each CD4 subset three.

Notes on the study in general: In having few donors, the study represented limited genetic and exposure-history diversity. Non-shared clonotypes were found to have lower generation probabilities than the clonotypes that were shared by all four of the sorted-subset donors. Tissue TCR repertoires likely differ from these blood-only repertoires.

Profiled with immunoSEQ multiplex PCR; TCRdb holds only in-frame clones, not every one. There are approximately 650,000 clones in the sample; around 95% occur only once, and around 0.097% lies in the top ten. As defined, naive CD8 cells were CD45RO-negative and positively selected for CCR7, with terminally differentiated effector memory CD45RA+ cells excluded. The V gene's germline CDR1 is GTSNPN and CDR2 SVGIG (reference sequence). CDR3 length equals 16 residues. The V end lost 0 bases, the J end lost 4 bases, and 16 bases lay between the germline ends. On this clone: Its antigen is unidentified.

Sequenced input: naive CD8+ T cells sorted from blood. This receptor was obtained from a woman aged 25 to 45 in good health. The chain is built from TRBV30 and TRBJ2-1; no definite D call. CDR3 DNA sequence: TGTGCCTGGAGTGTAGGGTTTGGGCAGAATTACAATGAGCAGTTCTTC. This translates into CAWSVGFGQNYNEQFF.